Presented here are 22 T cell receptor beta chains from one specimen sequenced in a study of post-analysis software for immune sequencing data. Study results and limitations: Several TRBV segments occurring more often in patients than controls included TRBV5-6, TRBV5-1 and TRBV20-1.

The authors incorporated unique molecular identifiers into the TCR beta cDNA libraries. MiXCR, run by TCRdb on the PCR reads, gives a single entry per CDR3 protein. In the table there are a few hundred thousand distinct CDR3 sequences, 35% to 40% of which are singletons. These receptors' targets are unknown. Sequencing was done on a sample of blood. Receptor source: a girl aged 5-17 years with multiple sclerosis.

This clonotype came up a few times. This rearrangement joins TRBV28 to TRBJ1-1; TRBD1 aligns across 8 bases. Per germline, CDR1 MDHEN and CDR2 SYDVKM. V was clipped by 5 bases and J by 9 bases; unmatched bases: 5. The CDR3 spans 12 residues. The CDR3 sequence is CASSQDRVKAFF. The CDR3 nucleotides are TGTGCCAGCAGTCAGGACAGGGTAAAAGCTTTCTTT.

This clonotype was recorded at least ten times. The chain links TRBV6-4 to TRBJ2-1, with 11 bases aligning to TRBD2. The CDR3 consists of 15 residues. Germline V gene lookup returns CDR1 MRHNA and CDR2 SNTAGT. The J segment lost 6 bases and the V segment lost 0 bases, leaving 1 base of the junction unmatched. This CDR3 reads CASSDSSGGANEQFF. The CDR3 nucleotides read TGTGCCAGCAGTGACTCTAGCGGGGGGGCCAATGAGCAGTTCTTC.

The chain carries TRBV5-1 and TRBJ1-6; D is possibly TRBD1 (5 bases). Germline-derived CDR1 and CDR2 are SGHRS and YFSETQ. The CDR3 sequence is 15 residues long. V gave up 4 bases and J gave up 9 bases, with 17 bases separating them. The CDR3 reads CASSMTVTPSSPLHF. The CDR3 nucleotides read TGCGCCAGCAGCATGACAGTAACCCCCAGTTCACCCCTCCACTTT.

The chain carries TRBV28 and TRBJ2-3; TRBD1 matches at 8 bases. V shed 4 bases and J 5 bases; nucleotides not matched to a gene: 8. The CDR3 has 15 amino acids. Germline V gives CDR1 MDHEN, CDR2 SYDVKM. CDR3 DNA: TGTGCCAGCAGTTCCACCGGACAGGGCGGAGATACGCAGTATTTT. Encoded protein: CASSSTGQGGDTQYF.

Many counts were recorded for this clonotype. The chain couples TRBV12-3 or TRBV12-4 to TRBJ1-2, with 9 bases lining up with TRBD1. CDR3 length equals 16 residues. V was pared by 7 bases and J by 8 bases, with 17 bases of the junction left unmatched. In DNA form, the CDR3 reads TGTGCCAGCATCCTGGCCGGGACAGGGAATGCTGGGGGCTACACCTTC. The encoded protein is CASILAGTGNAGGYTF.

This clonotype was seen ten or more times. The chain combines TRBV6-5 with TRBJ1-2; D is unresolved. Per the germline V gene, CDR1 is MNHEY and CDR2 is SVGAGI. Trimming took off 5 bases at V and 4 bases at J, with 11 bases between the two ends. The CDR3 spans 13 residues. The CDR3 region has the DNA TGTGCCAGCAGTCCCCGTGGGAGCTATGGCTACACCTTC. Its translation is CASSPRGSYGYTF.

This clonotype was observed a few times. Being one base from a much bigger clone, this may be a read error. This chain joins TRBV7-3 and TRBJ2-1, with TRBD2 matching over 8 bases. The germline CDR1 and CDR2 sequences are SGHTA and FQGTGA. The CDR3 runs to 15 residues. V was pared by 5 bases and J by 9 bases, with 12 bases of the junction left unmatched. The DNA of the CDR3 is TGTGCCAGCAGCCAAAGCGGGAGCGCGGGGACTGAGCAGTTCTTC. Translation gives CASSQSGSAGTEQFF.

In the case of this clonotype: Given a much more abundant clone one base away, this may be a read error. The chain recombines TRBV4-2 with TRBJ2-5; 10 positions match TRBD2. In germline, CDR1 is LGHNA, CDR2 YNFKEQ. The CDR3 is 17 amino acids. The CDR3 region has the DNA TGTGCCAACAGCCAAGGGCAAGCGGGGGGGGACCAAGAGACCCAGTACTTC. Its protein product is CANSQGQAGGDQETQYF.

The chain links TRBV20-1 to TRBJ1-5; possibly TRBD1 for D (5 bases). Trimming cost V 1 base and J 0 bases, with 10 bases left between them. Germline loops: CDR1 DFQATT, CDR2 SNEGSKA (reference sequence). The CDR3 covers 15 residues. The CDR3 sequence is CSARVPGVSNQPQHF. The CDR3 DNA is TGCAGTGCTAGAGTTCCGGGGGTTAGCAATCAGCCCCAGCATTTT.

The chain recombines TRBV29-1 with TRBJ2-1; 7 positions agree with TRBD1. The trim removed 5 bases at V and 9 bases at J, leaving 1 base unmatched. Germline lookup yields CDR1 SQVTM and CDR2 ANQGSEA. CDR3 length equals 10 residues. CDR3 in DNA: TGCAGCGTTAGGGACAGTGAGCAGTTCTTC. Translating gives CSVRDSEQFF.

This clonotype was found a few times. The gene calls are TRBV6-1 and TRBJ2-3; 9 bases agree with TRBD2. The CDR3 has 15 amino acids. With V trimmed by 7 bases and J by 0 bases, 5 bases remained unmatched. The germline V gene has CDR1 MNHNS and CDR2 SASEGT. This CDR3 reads CASNIAGASTDTQYF. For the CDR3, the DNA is TGTGCCAGCAACATAGCGGGGGCCAGCACAGATACGCAGTATTTT.

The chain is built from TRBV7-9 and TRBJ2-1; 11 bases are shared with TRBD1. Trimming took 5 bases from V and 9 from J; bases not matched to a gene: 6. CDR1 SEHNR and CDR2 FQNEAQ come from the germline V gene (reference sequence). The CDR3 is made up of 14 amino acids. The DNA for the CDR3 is TGTGCCAGCAGCCCTGGACAGGGGGCGGGTGAGCAGTTCTTC. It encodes CASSPGQGAGEQFF.

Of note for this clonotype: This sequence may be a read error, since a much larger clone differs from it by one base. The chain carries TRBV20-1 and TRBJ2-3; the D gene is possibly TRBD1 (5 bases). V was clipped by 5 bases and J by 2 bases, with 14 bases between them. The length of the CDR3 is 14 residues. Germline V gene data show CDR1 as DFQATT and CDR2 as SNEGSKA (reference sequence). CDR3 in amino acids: CSARQTTTTDTQYF. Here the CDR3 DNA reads TGCAGTGCTCGACAGACAACAACCACAGATACGCAGTATTTT.

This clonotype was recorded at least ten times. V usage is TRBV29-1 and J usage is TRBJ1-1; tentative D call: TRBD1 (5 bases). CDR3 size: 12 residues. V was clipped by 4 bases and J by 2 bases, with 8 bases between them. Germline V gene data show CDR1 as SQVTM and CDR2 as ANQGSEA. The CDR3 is CSVGQINTEAFF. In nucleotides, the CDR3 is TGCAGCGTTGGACAGATCAACACTGAAGCTTTCTTT.

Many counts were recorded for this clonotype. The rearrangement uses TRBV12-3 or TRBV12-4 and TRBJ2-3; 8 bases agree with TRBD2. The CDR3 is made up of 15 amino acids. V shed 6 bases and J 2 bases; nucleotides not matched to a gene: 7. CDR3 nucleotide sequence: TGTGCCAGCAGGACGAGCGGGGGTCACACAGATACGCAGTATTTT. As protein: CASRTSGGHTDTQYF.

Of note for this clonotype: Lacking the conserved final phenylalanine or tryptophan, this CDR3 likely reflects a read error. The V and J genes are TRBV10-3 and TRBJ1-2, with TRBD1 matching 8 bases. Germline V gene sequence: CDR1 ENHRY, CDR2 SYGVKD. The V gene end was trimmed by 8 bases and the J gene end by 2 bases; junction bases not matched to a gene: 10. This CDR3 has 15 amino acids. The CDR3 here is CAIGKTGATNYGYTC. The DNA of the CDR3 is TGTGCCATCGGGAAGACAGGGGCGACAAACTATGGCTACACCTGC.

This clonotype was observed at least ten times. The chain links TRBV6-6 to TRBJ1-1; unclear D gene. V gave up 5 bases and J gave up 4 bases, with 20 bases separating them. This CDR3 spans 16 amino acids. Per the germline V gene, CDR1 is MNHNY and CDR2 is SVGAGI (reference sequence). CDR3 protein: CASSKSDGRRSTEAFF. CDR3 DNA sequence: TGTGCCAGCAGTAAGTCGGACGGCAGGAGAAGCACTGAAGCTTTCTTT.

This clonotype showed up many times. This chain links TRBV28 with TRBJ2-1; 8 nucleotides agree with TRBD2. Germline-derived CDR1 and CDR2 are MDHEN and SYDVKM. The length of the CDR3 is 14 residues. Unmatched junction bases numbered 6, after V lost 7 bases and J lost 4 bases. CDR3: CASNAGGRYNEQFF. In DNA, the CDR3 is TGTGCCAGCAATGCGGGGGGACGGTACAATGAGCAGTTCTTC.

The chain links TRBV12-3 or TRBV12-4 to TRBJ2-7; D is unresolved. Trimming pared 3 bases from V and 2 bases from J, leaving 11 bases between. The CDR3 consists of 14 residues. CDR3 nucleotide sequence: TGTGCCAGCAGTTTGTCCGGTCAACCCTACGAGCAGTACTTC. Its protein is CASSLSGQPYEQYF.

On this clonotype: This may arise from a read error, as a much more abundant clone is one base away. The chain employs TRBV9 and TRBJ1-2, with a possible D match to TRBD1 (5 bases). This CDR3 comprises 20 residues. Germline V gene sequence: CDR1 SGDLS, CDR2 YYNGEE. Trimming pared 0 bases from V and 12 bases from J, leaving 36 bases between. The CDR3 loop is CASSVASPSATPGRGEGHTF. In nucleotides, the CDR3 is TGTGCCAGCAGCGTAGCCTCCCCGTCGGCGACGCCAGGGCGAGGGGAGGGCCACACCTTC.

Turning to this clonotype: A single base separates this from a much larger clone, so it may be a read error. CDR3 nucleotides: TGTGCCAGCAGCTTACGACTAGCGGGGTCCGACAATCAGCAGTTCTTC. Translated, it gives CASSLRLAGSDNQQFF. The chain joins TRBV7-8 to TRBJ2-1; 11 nucleotides align to TRBD2. This CDR3 region has 16 residues. Germline values: CDR1 SGHVS, CDR2 FQNEAQ.

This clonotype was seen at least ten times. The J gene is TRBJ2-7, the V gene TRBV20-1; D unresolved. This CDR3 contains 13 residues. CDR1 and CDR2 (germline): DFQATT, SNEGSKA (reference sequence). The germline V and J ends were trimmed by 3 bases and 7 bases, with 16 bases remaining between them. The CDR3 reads CSARTGIAREQYF. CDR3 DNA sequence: TGCAGTGCTAGGACTGGGATTGCAAGGGAGCAGTACTTC.